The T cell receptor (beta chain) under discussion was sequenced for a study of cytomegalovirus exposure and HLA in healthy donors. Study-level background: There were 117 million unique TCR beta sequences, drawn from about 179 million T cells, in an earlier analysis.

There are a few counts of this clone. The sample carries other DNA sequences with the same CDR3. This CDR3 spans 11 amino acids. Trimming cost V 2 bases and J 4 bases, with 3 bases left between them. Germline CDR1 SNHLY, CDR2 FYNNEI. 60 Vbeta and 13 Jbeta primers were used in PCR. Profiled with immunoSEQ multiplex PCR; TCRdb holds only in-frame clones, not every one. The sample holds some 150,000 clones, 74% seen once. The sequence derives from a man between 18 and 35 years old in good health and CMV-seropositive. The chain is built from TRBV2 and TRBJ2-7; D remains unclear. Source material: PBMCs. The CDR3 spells CASSEYYEQYF. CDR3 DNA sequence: TGTGCCAGCAGTGAATATTACGAGCAGTACTTC.